Detailed here is one T cell receptor (beta chain). The antigen is unknown. Donors showed nominal health when sampled, although they likely had unrecorded immune exposures. Amplification used 60 Vbeta primers and 13 Jbeta primers. Data came from immunoSEQ multiplex PCR; TCRdb stores just in-frame clones and leaves some out. The profile shows under 200,000 clones, roughly 73% of them singletons. The sample comes from a study of cytomegalovirus exposure and HLA in healthy donors. Study-wide findings and caveats: TCR association rates varied by HLA locus in a later analysis, with DRB1 highest and HLA-C lowest. Specificity for CMV antigens was confirmed in vitro for a few of the CMV-associated chains.

This CDR3 region has 13 residues. V lost 6 bases to trimming and J lost 1 base, with 9 bases between them. Germline-derived CDR1 and CDR2 are SGHVS and FNYEAQ. The sequence was obtained from a woman aged 30 to 39 in good health and CMV-seronegative. V is TRBV7-6 and J is TRBJ1-1; D unresolved. The specimen was PBMCs. The DNA for the CDR3 is TGTGCCAGCAGATCAACAGAGAACACTGAAGCTTTCTTT. Protein product: CASRSTENTEAFF.